This TCR beta chain comes out of a study of T-cell reconstitution after alpha-beta-depleted transplantation in children. Molecular barcoding with unique molecular identifiers was used for the TCRbeta library. TCRdb re-analysed the PCR reads in MiXCR, keeping a single row per CDR3 protein. There are some 50,000 distinct CDR3 sequences in the sample; nearly 9.5% occur only once, and 27% lies in the top ten. This clonotype was counted ten times or more. The TCR originated in a male patient aged 2 to 10 who had a stem cell transplant for chronic granulomatous disease, so the T cells may come from the graft donor. Material: PBMCs, mostly from graft donor cells, obtained 60 days after TCRalphabeta/CD19-depleted stem cell transplant.

The CDR3 bases are TGCGCCAGCAGCCAAGATACCACTCTGGCTAGCGGGAGTCCCAGCACAGATACGCAGTATTTT. Protein sequence: CASSQDTTLASGSPSTDTQYF. The chain couples TRBV4-1 to TRBJ2-3; 10 bases are a match to TRBD2. This CDR3 is built from 21 residues. Per germline, CDR1 MGHRA and CDR2 YSYEKL. The trim removed 0 bases at V and 0 bases at J, leaving 15 bases unmatched.